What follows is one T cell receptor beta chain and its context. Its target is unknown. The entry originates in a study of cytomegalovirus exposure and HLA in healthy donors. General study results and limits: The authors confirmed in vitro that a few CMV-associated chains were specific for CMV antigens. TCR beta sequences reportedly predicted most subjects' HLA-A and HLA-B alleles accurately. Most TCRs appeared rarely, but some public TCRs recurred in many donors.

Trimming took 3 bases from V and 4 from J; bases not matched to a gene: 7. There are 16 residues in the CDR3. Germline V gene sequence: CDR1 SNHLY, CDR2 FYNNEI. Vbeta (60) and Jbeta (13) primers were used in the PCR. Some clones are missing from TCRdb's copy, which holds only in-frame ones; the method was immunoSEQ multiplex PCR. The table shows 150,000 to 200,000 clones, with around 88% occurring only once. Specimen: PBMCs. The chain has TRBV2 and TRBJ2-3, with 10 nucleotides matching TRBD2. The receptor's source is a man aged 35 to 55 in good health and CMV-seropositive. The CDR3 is CASSDGSGRKADTQYF. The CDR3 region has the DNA TGTGCCAGCAGTGACGGTAGCGGGAGGAAGGCAGATACGCAGTATTTT.